The sequence of this T cell receptor (beta chain) was determined in a study of blood T cells in healthy people across ages. Study-level results: Versus aged donors, long-lived donors had higher diversity and more naive CD4+ cells. The study could not conclusively compare naive and antigen-experienced cells, given its unsorted PBMCs.

This clonotype was found a few times. What it recognizes is unknown. The sample, around 9.9 milliliters of peripheral blood, was drawn from each donor. With a J-beta primer mix and a sample-barcoded 5' primer, a second PCR ran about 7 to 12 cycles. Each CDR3 protein is one row after TCRdb ran MiXCR on the 5' RACE reads. The sample includes around 870,000 distinct CDR3 sequences, around 28% seen only once; the top ten take approximately 15%. V lost 3 bases to trimming and J lost 2 bases, with 4 bases between them. Looked up from germline, CDR1 is WNHNN and CDR2 is SYGVQD (reference sequence). The CDR3 is 13 amino acids.

Sequencing was done on a sample of blood. The chain couples TRBV10-1 to TRBJ2-2; no firm D call. This receptor was taken from a woman older than 75 in good health. Here the CDR3 reads CASSEFNTGELFF. The CDR3 DNA is TGCGCCAGCAGTGAATTCAACACCGGGGAGCTGTTTTTT.